The entry below describes one T cell receptor beta chain. What it binds is not known. These data are taken from a study of post-analysis software for immune sequencing data. Study summary: Secondary progressive, relapsing-remitting and progressive-relapsing multiple sclerosis were among the included disease courses. Whole-study results and caveats: Strong co-clustering by F measure linked samples that shared a preparation batch. TRBV5-6, TRBV5-1 and TRBV20-1 belonged to a set of roughly 5 TRBV segments that were more frequent in patients than controls. Normalized Chao1 diversity was significantly reduced in patients versus controls.

With V trimmed by 1 base and J by 6 bases, 8 bases remained unmatched. The CDR3 loop spans 15 amino acids. Germline-derived CDR1 and CDR2 are DFQATT and SNEGSKA (reference sequence). Unique molecular identifiers had been added to the TCR beta cDNA libraries. Out of roughly 1 to 11 million T cells, about 460,000 cDNA molecules were generated. Using its own MiXCR run on the PCR reads, TCRdb lists one record per CDR3 protein. The data show approximately 690,000 distinct CDR3 sequences, 55% to 60% seen once. The sequence came from a girl aged 2-10 years with multiple sclerosis. This rearrangement joins TRBV20-1 to TRBJ2-1; 8 bases match TRBD2. Material for sequencing was blood. The CDR3 loop reads CSARAGGLVSNEQFF. In nucleotides, the CDR3 is TGCAGTGCTAGAGCGGGGGGGCTGGTCTCCAATGAGCAGTTCTTC.